This T cell receptor (beta chain) was captured in a study of graft-versus-host responses after intestinal transplantation. Study-level background: Recipients across the board were started on anti-thymocyte globulin induction, then kept on tacrolimus and steroids for two to three years.

In the case of this clone: The antigen remains unidentified.

Measured with immunoSEQ multiplex PCR; TCRdb has only the in-frame clones, and not every one. There are fewer than 120,000 clones in the sample; 80% to 95% occur only once, and roughly 0.5% lies in the top ten. V lost 0 bases to trimming and J lost 5 bases, with 4 bases between them. The CDR3 covers 12 residues. Per the germline V gene, CDR1 is MNHEY and CDR2 is SMNVEV (reference sequence). The genes are TRBV27 and TRBJ1-1; D not certain. The receptor comes from a human donor who received an intestinal transplant. The sequencing used unstimulated CD8+ T cells sorted from spleen or lymph node cells, collected before intestinal transplant. In DNA, the CDR3 is TGTGCCAGCAGTTTATCGGGTACTGAAGCTTTCTTT. Translation gives CASSLSGTEAFF.